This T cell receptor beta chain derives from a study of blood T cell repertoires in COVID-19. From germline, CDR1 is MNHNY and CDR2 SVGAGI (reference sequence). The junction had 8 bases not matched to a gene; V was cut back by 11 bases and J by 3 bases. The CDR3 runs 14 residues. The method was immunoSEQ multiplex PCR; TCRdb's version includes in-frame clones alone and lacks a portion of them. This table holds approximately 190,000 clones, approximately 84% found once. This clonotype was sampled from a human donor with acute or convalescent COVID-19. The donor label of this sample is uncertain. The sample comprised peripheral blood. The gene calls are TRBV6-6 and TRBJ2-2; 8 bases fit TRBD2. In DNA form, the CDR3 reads TGTGCCTGCCGGGGGGGAGCATACACCGGGGAGCTGTTTTTT. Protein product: CACRGGAYTGELFF.